The rows below give T cell receptor beta chains drawn from one sample of a study of blood T cells in healthy people across ages. Via MiXCR, TCRdb re-called the 5' RACE reads, giving one row per CDR3 protein. The sample lists approximately 880,000 distinct CDR3 sequences; about 48% were seen once. Specimen: blood. The receptors were sampled from a young man in good health. Each CDR3 is given with its conserved first and last residue. A D gene is named only where the DNA matches it firmly. Size values are once, few and many counts, or a class for expanded clones, and some rows have none.

d_call,j_call,clone_size,v_call,cdr3_aa,cdr3_nt
.,TRBJ1-1,.,TRBV27,CASSFRADMNTEAFF,TGTGCCAGCAGTTTTCGGGCAGACATGAACACTGAAGCTTTCTTT
.,TRBJ2-3,.,TRBV7-2,CAGSLSRSGFTDTQYF,TGTGCCGGCAGCTTATCGCGGAGCGGGTTCACAGATACGCAGTATTTT
TRBD2,TRBJ2-3,.,TRBV5-6,CASSWTSESKDTQYF,TGTGCCAGCAGCTGGACTAGCGAATCAAAAGATACGCAGTATTTT
.,TRBJ1-5,few,TRBV5-5,CASSSEGRGSNQPQHF,TGTGCCAGCAGCTCGGAGGGACGCGGCAGCAATCAGCCCCAGCATTTT
TRBD1,TRBJ1-1,.,TRBV20-1,CSVPGQLNTEAFF,TGCAGTGTCCCGGGACAGTTGAACACTGAAGCTTTCTTT
TRBD2,TRBJ2-4,.,TRBV28,CASSVVSGKNIQYF,TGTGCCAGCAGCGTAGTAAGCGGGAAGAACATTCAGTACTTC
TRBD2,TRBJ2-1,.,TRBV6-6,CASSSGLAGGKYNEQFF,TGTGCCAGCAGTTCGGGACTAGCGGGGGGGAAGTACAATGAGCAGTTCTTC
TRBD2,TRBJ2-7,.,TRBV11-2,CASSISGGYYEQYF,TGTGCCAGCAGCATCTCGGGGGGATACTACGAGCAGTACTTC
TRBD2,TRBJ2-3,.,TRBV6-6,CASSYEGRGADTQYF,TGTGCCAGCAGTTACGAAGGGCGGGGGGCAGATACGCAGTATTTT
TRBD2,TRBJ2-1,.,TRBV7-9,CASSLGSRGAYEQFF,TGTGCCAGCAGCTTAGGCTCGCGGGGGGCCTATGAGCAGTTCTTC
TRBD1,TRBJ2-7,.,TRBV6-5,CASSYLLDRAYEQYF,TGTGCCAGCAGTTACCTGTTGGACAGGGCCTACGAGCAGTACTTC
.,TRBJ2-5,many,TRBV20-1,CSARDYGKETQYF,TGCAGTGCTAGAGATTATGGGAAAGAGACCCAGTACTTC
TRBD1,TRBJ1-2,.,TRBV6-1,CASSEALTGRYGYTF,TGTGCCAGCAGTGAAGCCCTGACAGGGAGGTATGGCTACACCTTC
TRBD2,TRBJ2-5,few,TRBV7-2,CASSRDTGTIGSTQYF,TGTGCCAGCAGCCGAGACACGGGGACTATAGGCTCCACCCAGTACTTC
TRBD1,TRBJ1-6,.,TRBV28,CASSLIGTGLSGVNSPLHF,TGTGCCAGCAGTTTAATTGGGACAGGGTTATCGGGTGTGAATTCACCCCTCCACTTT
.,TRBJ2-3,.,TRBV7-9,CASSSASGPTGDTQYF,TGTGCCAGCAGCTCCGCGTCGGGGCCCACCGGAGATACGCAGTATTTT
.,TRBJ2-1,.,TRBV29-1,CSVSGSYEQFF,TGCAGCGTCAGCGGTAGCTACGAGCAGTTCTTC
TRBD1,TRBJ2-2,.,TRBV4-1,CASSQADRAGTGELFF,TGCGCCAGCAGCCAAGCGGACAGGGCCGGCACCGGGGAGCTGTTTTTT
TRBD1,TRBJ1-4,.,TRBV12-3/TRBV12-4,CATTTEGGILTNEKLFF,TGTGCCACCACAACAGAAGGGGGCATCCTTACTAATGAAAAACTGTTTTTT
.,TRBJ2-3,once,TRBV28,CASRPEGIHTQYF,TGTGCCAGCAGACCCGAGGGGATACATACGCAGTATTTT
TRBD2,TRBJ2-5,.,TRBV24-1,CATSVPGGRGKEETQYF,TGTGCCACCAGTGTCCCCGGGGGGAGGGGTAAAGAAGAGACCCAGTACTTC
.,TRBJ1-5,few,TRBV10-3,CAISDPEGRNNQPQHF,TGTGCCATCAGTGACCCGGAGGGACGGAATAATCAGCCCCAGCATTTT
.,TRBJ2-1,.,TRBV29-1,CSVAGAPSYNEQFF,TGCAGCGTTGCCGGGGCACCCTCCTACAATGAGCAGTTCTTC
.,TRBJ2-7,few,TRBV4-3,CASSQDLVYEQYF,TGCGCCAGCAGCCAAGACCTAGTCTACGAGCAGTACTTC
.,TRBJ2-7,.,TRBV3-1,CASSQEGGNEQYF,TGTGCCAGCAGCCAAGAAGGAGGGAACGAGCAGTACTTC
TRBD2,TRBJ2-7,few,TRBV7-2,CASSFVGSSGSYEQYF,TGTGCCAGCAGCTTTGTAGGGTCTAGCGGATCCTACGAGCAGTACTTC
.,TRBJ1-2,many,TRBV20-1,CSASRTVGLNYGYTF,TGCAGTGCTAGCCGGACAGTCGGTTTGAACTATGGCTACACCTTC
.,TRBJ1-1,.,TRBV6-1,CASSAGAAFF,TGTGCCAGCAGTGCGGGGGCGGCTTTCTTT
TRBD2,TRBJ2-7,.,TRBV6-5,CASTETSGSTYEQYF,TGTGCCAGCACTGAAACTAGCGGGAGTACCTACGAGCAGTACTTC
TRBD1,TRBJ2-4,.,TRBV16,CASSHWDRGGSYNEQYF,TGTGCCAGCAGCCACTGGGACAGGGGGGGCTCCTACAATGAGCAGTACTTC
.,TRBJ2-7,.,TRBV12-3/TRBV12-4,CASSVGGPDEQYF,TGTGCCAGCAGTGTTGGGGGCCCAGACGAGCAGTACTTC
TRBD2,TRBJ2-5,.,TRBV9,CASSVGASGGPETQYF,TGTGCCAGCAGCGTAGGGGCTAGCGGGGGGCCGGAGACCCAGTACTTC
.,TRBJ2-1,many,TRBV5-1,CASTPVTYNEQFF,TGCGCCAGCACCCCCGTTACCTACAATGAGCAGTTCTTC
.,TRBJ2-3,many,TRBV10-2,CASSDVASEADTQYF,TGCGCCAGCAGTGATGTGGCCTCAGAGGCAGATACGCAGTATTTT
TRBD1,TRBJ2-1,.,TRBV11-3,CASSFLQGQGESYEQFF,TGTGCCAGCAGCTTCCTCCAAGGACAGGGGGAAAGTTATGAGCAGTTCTTC
.,TRBJ1-4,few,TRBV20-1,CSARKAGDNEKLFF,TGCAGTGCTCGTAAAGCGGGTGATAATGAAAAACTGTTTTTT
.,TRBJ2-5,.,TRBV6-5,CASRATQETQYF,TGTGCCAGCAGGGCCACTCAAGAGACCCAGTACTTC
.,TRBJ2-5,.,TRBV7-2,CASSLVAEGADVQETQYF,TGTGCCAGCAGCTTAGTGGCAGAGGGTGCCGATGTCCAAGAGACCCAGTACTTC
.,TRBJ2-1,.,TRBV29-1,CSAGGHPWGEQFF,TGCAGCGCGGGTGGTCATCCTTGGGGTGAGCAGTTCTTC
.,TRBJ2-7,.,TRBV29-1,CSVQDSGAYEQYF,TGCAGCGTGCAGGACAGTGGAGCCTACGAGCAGTACTTC
TRBD2,TRBJ2-3,.,TRBV5-1,CASSLELAGPDTQYF,TGCGCCAGCAGCTTGGAACTAGCGGGGCCAGATACGCAGTATTTT
.,TRBJ2-1,.,TRBV28,CATGVPYNEQFF,TGTGCCACTGGGGTCCCCTACAATGAGCAGTTCTTC
TRBD2,TRBJ2-3,few,TRBV29-1,CSVEDPGLAGEYTDTQYF,TGCAGCGTTGAAGATCCGGGACTAGCGGGGGAATACACAGATACGCAGTATTTT
TRBD2,TRBJ2-3,many,TRBV7-2,CASSLARGGTDTQYF,TGTGCCAGCAGCTTAGCGCGGGGGGGCACAGATACGCAGTATTTT
TRBD1,TRBJ2-2,.,TRBV15,CATSTDRGLGELFF,TGTGCCACCAGCACCGACAGGGGGTTAGGGGAGCTGTTTTTT
.,TRBJ2-5,few,TRBV10-3,CAISGSGRETQYF,TGTGCCATCAGTGGCTCGGGTCGAGAGACCCAGTACTTC
TRBD1,TRBJ2-7,.,TRBV29-1,CSAQAGTGGHEQYF,TGCAGCGCACAAGCGGGGACAGGGGGCCACGAGCAGTACTTC
.,TRBJ1-1,few,TRBV4-2,CASSQDLSYGALMNTEAFF,TGTGCCAGCAGCCAAGATCTTAGCTACGGGGCCCTGATGAACACTGAAGCTTTCTTT
.,TRBJ2-3,once,TRBV5-1,CASNLLLDTQTDTQYF,TGCGCCAGCAACTTACTGCTGGACACCCAAACAGATACGCAGTATTTT
TRBD2,TRBJ2-1,few,TRBV24-1,CATSDPSGGPSSYNEQFF,TGTGCCACCAGTGACCCTAGCGGGGGCCCAAGCTCCTACAATGAGCAGTTCTTC
.,TRBJ2-5,.,TRBV7-2,CASSRVGETQYF,TGTGCCAGCAGCCGAGTTGGGGAGACCCAGTACTTC
.,TRBJ1-2,.,TRBV9,CASSVARVSNYGYTF,TGTGCCAGCAGCGTAGCACGGGTATCTAACTATGGCTACACCTTC